The T cell receptor beta chain under discussion was sequenced for a study of shared clonotypes between healthy human individuals. Study-wide results and limits: Naive CD4 clonotype sharing across several donors was around 5%.

Naive CD8 cells, CD45RO-negative and positively selected for CCR7, excluded terminally differentiated effector memory CD45RA+ cells. TCRdb's table, derived via immunoSEQ multiplex PCR, lists solely in-frame clones and lacks some. The sample carries about 2.2 million clones, 85% to 95% recorded once. The CDR3 extends over 17 amino acids. V shed 0 bases, J shed 5 bases, and the junction held 11 bases outside the gene matches. Germline V CDR1 and CDR2: SGDLS, YYNGEE. For this clone: Its cognate antigen is unknown.

The material sequenced was naive CD8+ T cells from PBMCs. The J gene is TRBJ2-1, the V gene TRBV9; 7 nucleotides line up with TRBD2. This clonotype was sampled from a man aged 18 to 30 in good health. Some clones in this sample may be carry-over from other donors' samples. CDR3 protein: CASSVGALAGPHNEQFF. The DNA for the CDR3 is TGTGCCAGCAGCGTAGGGGCATTAGCGGGCCCTCACAATGAGCAGTTCTTC. Looking up the rest from reference TRBV9 and TRBJ2-1 gives the full variable domain: DSGVTQTPKHLITATGQRVTLRCSPRSGDLSVYWYQQSLDQGLQFLIQYYNGEERAKGNILERFSAQQFPDLHSELNLSSLELGDSALYFCASSVGALAGPHNEQFFGPGTRLTVL.